This is a list of T cell receptor beta chains from one sample in a study of identical twins. MiXCR, run by TCRdb on the 5' RACE reads, gives a single entry per CDR3 protein. The sample carries roughly 1,500,000 distinct CDR3 sequences, around a third recorded once. The sequenced sample was cord blood. These receptors came from a newborn girl in good health. Both conserved end residues are part of each CDR3. The D gene is left open where the match is weak. Clone sizes are given selectively: once, few, many, or a class where the clone is expanded.

clone size	D gene	V gene	J gene	CDR3 protein	CDR3 DNA
NA	TRBD1	TRBV6-6	TRBJ1-4	CAITDRGGEKLFF	TGTGCCATCACGGACAGGGGCGGCGAAAAACTGTTTTTT
few	NA	TRBV10-3	TRBJ1-2	CAITPRETGYGYTF	TGTGCCATCACCCCCAGGGAAACGGGCTATGGCTACACCTTC
NA	NA	TRBV20-1	TRBJ2-3	CSAEPRQSTDTQYF	TGCAGTGCCGAGCCCCGCCAGAGCACAGATACGCAGTATTTT
NA	NA	TRBV7-2	TRBJ1-2	CASSLVAQGFYGYTF	TGTGCCAGCAGCTTAGTAGCTCAGGGGTTCTATGGCTACACCTTC
many	TRBD1	TRBV27	TRBJ2-5	CASSFDRGETQYF	TGTGCCAGCAGTTTTGACAGGGGGGAGACCCAGTACTTC
NA	NA	TRBV28	TRBJ1-5	CASSFGFIQPQHF	TGTGCCAGCAGTTTCGGGTTTATCCAGCCCCAGCATTTT
NA	TRBD2	TRBV10-3	TRBJ2-3	CAITATSGSSTDTQYF	TGTGCCATCACCGCAACTAGCGGTTCTAGCACAGATACGCAGTATTTT
few	NA	TRBV15	TRBJ1-1	CATSRDLQEAFF	TGTGCCACCAGCAGAGATTTACAGGAAGCTTTCTTT
few	NA	TRBV20-1	TRBJ2-7	CSAPNSVYEQYF	TGCAGTGCCCCCAATAGCGTATACGAGCAGTACTTC
NA	NA	TRBV24-1	TRBJ2-7	CATSESREWRNEQYF	TGTGCCACCAGTGAATCCCGGGAGTGGAGGAACGAGCAGTACTTC
few	TRBD1	TRBV7-9	TRBJ1-2	CASSLGQGAGYGYTF	TGTGCCAGCAGCTTAGGACAGGGAGCGGGCTATGGCTACACCTTC
NA	TRBD2	TRBV5-1	TRBJ2-1	CASSLSWWSGRHLGNEQFF	TGCGCCAGCAGCTTGTCGTGGTGGAGCGGGAGGCACCTCGGGAATGAGCAGTTCTTC
NA	NA	TRBV9	TRBJ2-1	CASSVEQLSDEQFF	TGTGCCAGCAGCGTAGAGCAGCTCAGCGATGAGCAGTTCTTC
NA	TRBD1	TRBV3-1	TRBJ2-5	CASSQKGGTGGKETQYF	TGTGCCAGCAGCCAAAAGGGAGGGACAGGGGGGAAAGAGACCCAGTACTTC
NA	NA	TRBV7-2	TRBJ2-1	CASSLASGAEQFF	TGTGCCAGCAGCTTAGCGTCCGGGGCCGAGCAGTTCTTC
few	TRBD1	TRBV5-5	TRBJ1-5	CASSPQGARPQHF	TGTGCCAGCAGCCCCCAGGGGGCTCGGCCCCAGCATTTT
NA	NA	TRBV11-2	TRBJ2-5	CASSVGSTETQYF	TGTGCCAGCAGCGTGGGGTCGACAGAGACCCAGTACTTC
NA	NA	TRBV20-1	TRBJ2-3	CSARDKGSSADTQYF	TGCAGTGCTAGAGATAAGGGCTCTAGCGCAGATACGCAGTATTTT
few	TRBD1	TRBV20-1	TRBJ1-4	CSAPGQGSEKLFF	TGCAGTGCCCCGGGACAGGGTTCTGAAAAACTGTTTTTT
few	TRBD1	TRBV5-1	TRBJ1-6	CASSPLRQGGNSPLHF	TGCGCCAGCAGCCCCCTCAGACAGGGGGGAAATTCACCCCTCCACTTT
few	TRBD1	TRBV27	TRBJ1-2	CASSTGADYTF	TGTGCCAGCAGTACAGGGGCAGACTACACCTTC
few	TRBD2	TRBV11-2	TRBJ2-7	CASSSLAGAPPYEQYF	TGTGCCAGCAGCTCGCTAGCGGGGGCGCCTCCCTACGAGCAGTACTTC
NA	TRBD2	TRBV5-1	TRBJ2-7	CAGSLGSLAVDEQYF	TGCGCCGGCAGCTTGGGGTCTCTAGCGGTAGACGAGCAGTACTTC
NA	TRBD1	TRBV30	TRBJ2-1	CAWSAGTGFNEQFF	TGTGCCTGGAGTGCCGGGACAGGGTTCAATGAGCAGTTCTTC
many	TRBD2	TRBV20-1	TRBJ2-1	CSASGRAYNEQFF	TGCAGTGCTAGCGGGAGGGCCTACAATGAGCAGTTCTTC
few	TRBD1	TRBV5-1	TRBJ1-5	CASSPPTGQGATFSNQPQHF	TGCGCCAGCAGCCCGCCGACGGGACAGGGGGCGACTTTTAGCAATCAGCCCCAGCATTTT
NA	NA	TRBV20-1	TRBJ1-5	CSARVQKVEPQHF	TGCAGTGCTAGAGTCCAGAAGGTGGAGCCCCAGCATTTT
NA	NA	TRBV12-3/TRBV12-4	TRBJ1-2	CASSSARGYTF	TGTGCCAGCAGCTCCGCCAGGGGCTACACCTTC
NA	NA	TRBV2	TRBJ2-4	CASSEGLRAAKNIQYF	TGTGCCAGCAGTGAAGGATTAAGGGCAGCCAAAAACATTCAGTACTTC
NA	NA	TRBV29-1	TRBJ2-3	CSVEGQGMTDTQYF	TGCAGCGTTGAAGGTCAGGGGATGACAGATACGCAGTATTTT
NA	TRBD2	TRBV11-2	TRBJ2-5	CASSLEGRARETRYF	TGTGCCAGCAGCTTAGAAGGGAGGGCAAGGGAGACCCGGTACTTC
NA	NA	TRBV28	TRBJ1-1	CASSLWLLPGLRAEAFF	TGTGCCAGCAGTTTATGGCTCCTACCAGGGTTGAGGGCTGAAGCTTTCTTT
few	TRBD1	TRBV24-1	TRBJ2-4	CATSDSTRTGERDIQYF	TGTGCCACCAGTGACTCGACCCGGACAGGTGAGAGAGACATTCAGTACTTC
few	TRBD2	TRBV2	TRBJ2-1	CASLTSGGRSYNEQFF	TGTGCCAGCCTTACTAGCGGGGGCCGCTCCTACAATGAGCAGTTCTTC
NA	TRBD2	TRBV5-4	TRBJ2-3	CASSSGLGLAGGGNTDTQYF	TGTGCCAGCAGCTCCGGTCTGGGGCTAGCGGGAGGCGGTAACACAGATACGCAGTATTTT
NA	NA	TRBV18	TRBJ2-1	CASSPNLGGETQFF	TGTGCCAGCTCACCTAATCTGGGTGGGGAGACCCAGTTCTTC
NA	NA	TRBV27	TRBJ1-2	CASSFDRTLGGYTF	TGTGCCAGCAGTTTTGACAGGACCCTCGGTGGCTACACCTTC
NA	NA	TRBV2	TRBJ1-2	CASNRYYGYTF	TGTGCCAGCAACCGATACTATGGCTACACCTTC
few	NA	TRBV10-2	TRBJ2-5	CASSEGAQETQYF	TGCGCCAGCAGTGAGGGAGCCCAAGAGACCCAGTACTTC
NA	TRBD2	TRBV9	TRBJ2-3	CASGELAGKSTDTQYF	TGTGCCAGCGGAGAGCTAGCGGGGAAGAGCACAGATACGCAGTATTTT
NA	NA	TRBV10-3	TRBJ2-7	CAISETRERYNEQYF	TGTGCCATCAGTGAGACTCGGGAACGGTACAATGAGCAGTACTTC
NA	NA	TRBV24-1	TRBJ2-3	CATSDFDGGADTQYF	TGTGCCACCAGTGATTTCGACGGAGGGGCGGATACGCAGTATTTT
NA	NA	TRBV12-3/TRBV12-4	TRBJ2-3	CASSPQAYGADTQYF	TGTGCCAGCAGCCCACAGGCGTATGGTGCAGATACGCAGTATTTT